The rows below give T cell receptor beta chains drawn from one sample of a study of OX40 agonist ivuxolimab in advanced cancers. The protocol was immunoSEQ multiplex PCR, while the TCRdb copy is restricted to in-frame clones and leaves out a portion. The data contain 50,000 to 85,000 clones, 85% of them seen just once; the ten biggest clones take up roughly 4%. Here the sequenced sample was CD4+ or CD8+ T cells sorted from blood, taken in a trial of the OX40 agonist ivuxolimab. The receptors were gathered from an adult with an advanced solid tumor such as melanoma, head and neck, liver or kidney cancer. CDR3s include the opening cysteine and the closing phenylalanine or tryptophan. D genes are given only for firm matches. Clone size is given for some rows only: seen once, a few or many times, or a class if the clone is expanded.

j_gene	d_gene	v_gene	abundance	CDR3nt	CDR3aa
TRBJ1-2	.	TRBV11-1	.	TGTGCCAGCAGCTTAGGAGGGGCCGAATCTAACTATGGCTACACCTTC	CASSLGGAESNYGYTF
TRBJ2-2	.	TRBV19	.	TGTGCCAGTAGTATGAAGGGGCTGGACACCGGGGAGCTGTTTTTT	CASSMKGLDTGELFF
TRBJ2-1	.	TRBV18	.	TGTGCCAGCTCACCACCCGGGGAGCAGTTCTTC	CASSPPGEQFF
TRBJ2-1	.	TRBV5-4	.	TGTGCCAGCAGTTTCCTCCGGGGCTACAATGAGCAGTTCTTC	CASSFLRGYNEQFF
TRBJ1-4	.	TRBV25-1	.	TGTGCCACCGGACCTATGAGGGGAACTAATGAAAAACTGTTTTTT	CATGPMRGTNEKLFF
TRBJ1-4	TRBD1	TRBV18	once	TGTGCCAGCTCACCGGGACAGATTAATGAAAAACTGTTTTTT	CASSPGQINEKLFF
TRBJ2-2	.	TRBV14	.	TGTGCCAGCAGCCAAGTTTTTGCGGGGACCGGGGAGCTGTTTTTT	CASSQVFAGTGELFF
TRBJ1-2	TRBD1	TRBV7-2	once	TGTGCCAGCAGCTTGGGGGCCACAGGGGGCGCGGTGCAAGGCTACACCTTC	CASSLGATGGAVQGYTF
TRBJ2-4	.	TRBV11-2	.	TGTGCCAGCAGCTTACTGGCCCCGACACAAAATGAAAACATTCAGTACTTC	CASSLLAPTQNENIQYF
TRBJ2-7	.	TRBV27	.	TGCGCCAGCAGTTTCGGGCGGGCCTACGAGCAGTACTTC	CASSFGRAYEQYF
TRBJ1-1	TRBD1	TRBV19	.	TGTGCCAGTAGTATAGGGACAGGGAGGACTGAAGCTTTCTTT	CASSIGTGRTEAFF
TRBJ2-1	.	TRBV5-1	.	TGCGCCAGCAGCCAAGGACTGTACAATGAGCAGTTCTTC	CASSQGLYNEQFF
TRBJ1-4	.	TRBV7-8	once	TGTGCCAGCAGCTTTGCGGGGGAAGAAAAACTGTTTTTT	CASSFAGEEKLFF
TRBJ2-1	.	TRBV6-4	.	TGTGCCAGCAGTGACTTGGGGGGGGCGAACCTAGCTCCCCAGTTCTTC	CASSDLGGANLAPQFF
TRBJ2-2	TRBD2	TRBV7-6	.	TGTGCCAGCAGCTTACCTACCAGGACTAGCGGGAGGCGGGGGAACACCGGGGAGCTGTTTTTT	CASSLPTRTSGRRGNTGELFF
TRBJ1-6	TRBD1	TRBV11-3	.	TGTGCCAGCTCCCGGGACAGGGGCTCACCCCTCCACTTT	CASSRDRGSPLHF
TRBJ2-6	.	TRBV18	.	TGTGCCAGCTCACTGCAGGGACGGGCGGCGTCTGGGGCCAACGTCCTGACTTTC	CASSLQGRAASGANVLTF
TRBJ1-2	.	TRBV6-5	.	TGTGCCAGCAGTTTAGTTGCAAGCTATGGCTACACCTTC	CASSLVASYGYTF
TRBJ1-5	.	TRBV18	.	TGTGCCAGCTCTCACAAACAGGGTACCAAGCATTTT	CASSHKQGTKHF
TRBJ2-7	.	TRBV23-1	.	TGCGCCAGCAGTCAAGTGGGGCAGGGCTACGAGCAGTACTTC	CASSQVGQGYEQYF